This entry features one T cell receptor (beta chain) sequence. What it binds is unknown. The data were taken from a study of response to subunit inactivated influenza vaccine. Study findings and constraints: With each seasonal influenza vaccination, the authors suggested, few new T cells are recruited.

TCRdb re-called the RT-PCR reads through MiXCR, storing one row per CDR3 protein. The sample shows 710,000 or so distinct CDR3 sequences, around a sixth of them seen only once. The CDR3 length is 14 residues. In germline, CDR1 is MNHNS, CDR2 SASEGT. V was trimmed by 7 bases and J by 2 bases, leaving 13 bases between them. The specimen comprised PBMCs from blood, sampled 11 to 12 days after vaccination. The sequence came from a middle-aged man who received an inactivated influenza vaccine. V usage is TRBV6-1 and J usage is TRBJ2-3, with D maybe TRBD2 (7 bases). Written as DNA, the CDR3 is TGTGCCAGCACTGGGGGGGCCTCCACAGATACGCAGTATTTT. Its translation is CASTGGASTDTQYF.